A selection of T cell receptor beta chains follows, all from one sample in a study of CDR3 diversity in severe acne. One entry per CDR3 protein, called by TCRdb with MiXCR from the PCR reads. The sample lists tens of thousands of distinct CDR3 sequences, 50% to 65% occurring once. The sequenced sample consisted of blood. The receptors come from a male donor in good health, without acne. CDR3s include the opening cysteine and the closing phenylalanine or tryptophan. Each record gives: CDR3 protein, CDR3 DNA, J gene, clone size, D gene, V gene. The D gene is left open where the match is weak. Size tells how often a clone was seen (once, few, many) or the class of an expanded clone, and some rows leave it out.

CSARPRTSSYGYTF,TGCAGTGCTCGGCCGAGGACATCCAGCTATGGCTACACCTTC,TRBJ1-2,few,NA,TRBV20-1
CAGSSSGNQPQHF,TGTGCCGGCAGCTCAAGCGGCAATCAGCCCCAGCATTTT,TRBJ1-5,NA,NA,TRBV7-9
CASSLSGGGNEQFF,TGTGCCAGCAGCCTTAGCGGGGGGGGTAATGAGCAGTTCTTC,TRBJ2-1,NA,TRBD2,TRBV7-3
CASSGQAHLGNTIYF,TGTGCCAGCAGTGGCCAGGCGCACCTAGGAAACACCATATATTTT,TRBJ1-3,once,NA,TRBV25-1
CAISSVGTEAFF,TGTGCCATCAGTTCTGTAGGAACTGAAGCTTTCTTT,TRBJ1-1,once,NA,TRBV10-3
CASSFLAGSEAFF,TGTGCCAGCAGCTTTTTGGCGGGATCGGAAGCTTTCTTT,TRBJ1-1,once,NA,TRBV7-9
CASSFTRGWTGELFF,TGTGCCAGCAGTTTCACAAGGGGTTGGACCGGGGAGCTGTTTTTT,TRBJ2-2,NA,NA,TRBV2
CATSYSQAQYF,TGTGCCACCTCGTATTCGCAGGCCCAGTACTTC,TRBJ2-5,many,NA,TRBV24-1
CATSDVDVPDTQYF,TGTGCCACCAGTGACGTTGACGTCCCAGATACGCAGTATTTT,TRBJ2-3,medium-sized,NA,TRBV24-1
CSVEGTRGRRETQYF,TGCAGCGTTGAAGGTACCAGGGGGCGGCGAGAGACCCAGTACTTC,TRBJ2-5,NA,TRBD1,TRBV29-1
CASSLLYQPQHF,TGTGCCAGCAGTCTACTCTATCAGCCCCAGCATTTT,TRBJ1-5,NA,NA,TRBV25-1
CASSQVGRVSPLHF,TGCGCCAGCAGCCAAGTTGGAAGGGTTTCACCCCTCCACTTT,TRBJ1-6,NA,NA,TRBV4-1
CASSQTGTGYTF,TGTGCCAGCAGCCAGACAGGGACTGGCTACACCTTC,TRBJ1-2,NA,TRBD1,TRBV4-2
CASSRGSGSRTQYF,TGCGCCAGCAGCCGGGGGAGCGGGAGTAGGACCCAGTACTTC,TRBJ2-5,few,TRBD2,TRBV4-1
CAISYESLGSSGFNGYTF,TGTGCCATCAGTTACGAGTCCTTGGGGTCTTCGGGGTTCAATGGCTACACCTTC,TRBJ1-2,many,NA,TRBV10-3
CASSLDGSGGADTQYF,TGTGCCAGCAGCTTGGATGGTAGCGGGGGGGCAGATACGCAGTATTTT,TRBJ2-3,NA,TRBD2,TRBV5-5
CASEGGNQKLFF,TGTGCCAGCGAAGGGGGTAACCAAAAACTGTTTTTT,TRBJ1-4,few,NA,TRBV28
CASSERDRGPYEQYF,TGTGCCAGCAGTGAACGGGACAGGGGTCCCTACGAGCAGTACTTC,TRBJ2-7,few,TRBD1,TRBV2
CASSARGAFSYNEQFF,TGTGCCAGCAGCGCAAGGGGCGCCTTCTCCTACAATGAGCAGTTCTTC,TRBJ2-1,many,NA,TRBV7-2
CASSIGQALAKNIQYF,TGTGCCAGTAGTATAGGCCAAGCCTTAGCCAAAAACATTCAGTACTTC,TRBJ2-4,NA,NA,TRBV19
CASSLTRNTGEPFF,TGTGCCAGCAGCTTAACCAGGAACACCGGGGAGCCGTTTTTT,TRBJ2-2,NA,NA,TRBV7-2
CASRGGQGDEKLFF,TGCGCCAGCAGAGGGGGACAAGGTGATGAAAAACTGTTTTTT,TRBJ1-4,many,NA,TRBV5-1
CSASQGATHEQYF,TGCAGTGCAAGTCAGGGGGCTACTCACGAGCAGTACTTC,TRBJ2-7,medium-sized,TRBD1,TRBV20-1
CATSDPGTAAEKLFF,TGTGCCACCAGTGACCCTGGGACAGCGGCCGAAAAACTGTTTTTT,TRBJ1-4,NA,TRBD1,TRBV24-1
CASSLEVGTYEQYF,TGTGCCAGCAGCTTAGAAGTGGGGACCTACGAGCAGTACTTC,TRBJ2-7,NA,NA,TRBV7-9
CASSEEQRNYGYTF,TGTGCCAGCAGTGAGGAACAGCGAAACTATGGCTACACCTTC,TRBJ1-2,NA,NA,TRBV25-1
CATSRGGGTEAFF,TGTGCCACCTCCCGGGGCGGTGGTACTGAAGCTTTCTTT,TRBJ1-1,NA,NA,TRBV19
CASSRQGSRTDTQYF,TGTGCCAGCAGCCGACAGGGGTCTCGCACAGATACGCAGTATTTT,TRBJ2-3,NA,TRBD1,TRBV7-9
CASSWEWGRSGANVLTF,TGTGCCAGCAGCTGGGAATGGGGCCGCTCTGGGGCCAACGTCCTGACTTTC,TRBJ2-6,NA,NA,TRBV13
CASSMWGTGLSSPLHF,TGTGCCAGTAGTATGTGGGGGACAGGTTTGAGTTCACCCCTCCACTTT,TRBJ1-6,NA,TRBD1,TRBV19